A single sample is the source of the 3 T cell receptor beta chains below, sequenced in a study of cytomegalovirus exposure and HLA in healthy donors. PCR was performed using 60 Vbeta and 13 Jbeta primers. Data came from immunoSEQ multiplex PCR; TCRdb stores just in-frame clones and leaves some out. The table includes about 180,000 clones, roughly 85% detected once. Sequences were obtained from PBMCs. The receptors derive from a young man in good health and CMV-seronegative.

The chain joins TRBV19 to TRBJ1-1, with D tentatively TRBD1 (5 bases). The CDR3 consists of 14 residues. The ends were cut back, 3 bases at V and 4 bases at J, with 12 bases in the middle. CDR1 is LNHDA and CDR2 is SQIVND in the germline V gene (reference sequence). CDR3 DNA: TGTGCCAGTAGTATGTTCAGGGTCGGCACTGAAGCTTTCTTT. Protein: CASSMFRVGTEAFF.

V usage is TRBV6-4 and J usage is TRBJ2-2, with TRBD1 identical over 7 bases. The CDR3 runs 13 residues. From germline, CDR1 is MRHNA and CDR2 SNTAGT. The V segment lost 9 bases and the J segment 6 bases; nucleotides outside the gene matches: 7. The CDR3 protein is CARGTEGSGELFF. The CDR3 coding sequence is TGTGCCAGAGGGACAGAGGGATCCGGGGAGCTGTTTTTT.

This chain uses TRBV28 with TRBJ2-7; 7 nucleotides match TRBD2. In germline, CDR1 is MDHEN, CDR2 SYDVKM. V lost 11 bases to trimming and J lost 3 bases; unmatched junction nucleotides: 13. This CDR3 comprises 14 residues. The CDR3 is CASRRRELGYEQYF. CDR3 sequence (DNA): TGTGCCTCCCGGCGGCGGGAGCTGGGCTACGAGCAGTACTTC.